This T cell receptor (beta chain) originates from a study of shared clonotypes between healthy human individuals. Assay used: immunoSEQ multiplex PCR; TCRdb lists only in-frame clones, some missing. This table holds about 2.4 million clones, roughly 93% found once. V was pared by 4 bases and J by 3 bases, with 4 bases of the junction left unmatched. The CDR3 sequence is 15 residues long. The V gene's germline CDR1 is MNHEY and CDR2 SMNVEV (reference sequence). Sequenced sample: naive CD4+ T cells from PBMCs. Specified subset: CD45RA+ positively selected. The rearrangement uses TRBV27 and TRBJ2-3, with TRBD1 matching 10 bases. The clonotype was recovered from a man aged 18 to 30 in good health. Some clones in this sample may be carry-over from other donors' samples. CDR3 coding DNA: TGTGCCAGCAGTTCCCCGGACAGGGGGACAGATACGCAGTATTTT. This gives the protein CASSSPDRGTDTQYF.